This is a list of T cell receptor beta chains from one sample in a study of shared T cell receptors in the human thymus. TCRdb's table, derived via immunoSEQ multiplex PCR, lists solely in-frame clones and lacks some. The table shows about 540,000 clones, with 75% to 80% occurring only once. A further study also used this sample, focusing on human thymus T cells.

The sequenced sample consisted of thymocytes. Receptors originate from a boy in the first two years of life with a congenital heart defect. Both conserved end residues are part of each CDR3. The order of the fields is D gene, V gene, clone size, J gene, CDR3 protein, CDR3 DNA. A D gene is named only where the DNA matches it firmly. Expanded clones are given a class, and other clones once, few, many or no size at all.

>TRBD1|TRBV7-9|NA|TRBJ1-2
CASSSGQGGGYTF
TGTGCCAGCAGCTCGGGACAGGGAGGAGGCTACACCTTC
>NA|TRBV5-4|NA|TRBJ2-3
CASSFIAVPSTDTQYF
TGTGCCAGCAGCTTCATAGCGGTTCCCAGCACAGATACGCAGTATTTT
>TRBD1|TRBV23-1|NA|TRBJ2-5
CASSHGSGQNQETQYF
TGCGCCAGCAGTCATGGCTCGGGACAGAACCAAGAGACCCAGTACTTC
>TRBD2|TRBV29-1|NA|TRBJ2-1
CSVWTSGPPYNEQFF
TGCAGCGTCTGGACTAGCGGGCCTCCTTACAATGAGCAGTTCTTC
>TRBD1|TRBV11-3|NA|TRBJ1-1
CASSPMGPGQGSEAFF
TGTGCCAGCAGCCCAATGGGACCGGGACAGGGGAGTGAAGCTTTCTTT
>NA|TRBV6-5|NA|TRBJ2-5
CASSYSIHIPRETQYF
TGTGCCAGCAGTTACTCAATCCACATCCCCCGAGAGACCCAGTACTTC
>NA|TRBV5-1|NA|TRBJ2-3
CASSLEGASCTDTQYF
TGCGCCAGCAGCTTGGAAGGGGCGTCTTGCACAGATACGCAGTATTTT
>TRBD1|TRBV28|NA|TRBJ1-1
CASSFPTGEEDTEAFF
TGTGCCAGCAGTTTCCCCACAGGGGAGGAGGACACTGAAGCTTTCTTT
>NA|TRBV14|NA|TRBJ2-2
CASSQGQRQGTGELFF
TGTGCCAGCAGCCAAGGTCAGAGGCAGGGCACCGGGGAGCTGTTTTTT
>TRBD2|TRBV28|NA|TRBJ2-5
CASSLPTGGGYQETQYF
TGTGCCAGCAGTCTCCCAACGGGCGGGGGGTACCAAGAGACCCAGTACTTC
>TRBD1|TRBV6-1|NA|TRBJ2-7
CASSDPGQGGLEQYF
TGTGCCAGCAGTGATCCGGGACAGGGAGGATTGGAGCAGTACTTC
>TRBD1|TRBV7-9|NA|TRBJ1-5
CASSSDRGQPQHF
TGTGCCAGCAGCTCGGACAGGGGTCAGCCCCAGCATTTT
>TRBD2|TRBV15|NA|TRBJ2-5
CATSRFPAERTSVETQYF
TGTGCCACCAGCAGATTCCCCGCGGAAAGGACTAGTGTTGAGACCCAGTACTTC
>NA|TRBV20-1|NA|TRBJ2-7
CSARDPNEQYF
TGCAGTGCTAGAGATCCCAACGAGCAGTACTTC
>TRBD2|TRBV29-1|NA|TRBJ2-2
CSVDPAGNTGELFF
TGCAGCGTTGACCCAGCGGGAAACACCGGGGAGCTGTTTTTT
>TRBD1|TRBV27|NA|TRBJ2-7
CASSSSQGSSSEQYF
TGTGCCAGCAGTTCCTCACAGGGGTCATCCTCCGAGCAGTACTTC
>NA|TRBV28|NA|TRBJ2-1
CASSYPSGNYNSEQFF
TGTGCCAGCAGTTACCCTTCAGGGAACTACAATAGTGAGCAGTTCTTC
>TRBD2|TRBV18|NA|TRBJ2-7
CASSPNRREPSYEQYF
TGTGCCAGCTCACCAAATAGGCGGGAGCCCTCCTACGAGCAGTACTTC
>NA|TRBV28|NA|TRBJ2-3
CASSPFGLNTDTQYF
TGTGCCAGCAGTCCCTTCGGACTCAACACAGATACGCAGTATTTT
>TRBD1|TRBV15|NA|TRBJ1-2
CATSRGHRTGYGYTF
TGTGCCACCAGCAGAGGTCACCGGACAGGCTATGGCTACACCTTC
>TRBD1|TRBV27|NA|TRBJ1-2
CASRPAPTGYGYTF
TGTGCCAGCAGACCCGCACCGACAGGGTATGGCTACACCTTC
>NA|TRBV6-4|NA|TRBJ2-3
CASSDFGGTGPDTQYF
TGTGCCAGCAGTGACTTTGGTGGGACTGGTCCGGATACGCAGTATTTT
>TRBD2|TRBV29-1|NA|TRBJ2-3
CSVEDDPSGKNTQYF
TGCAGCGTTGAAGATGATCCTAGCGGGAAAAATACGCAGTATTTT
>TRBD1|TRBV5-1|NA|TRBJ2-5
CASSLTGQQETQYF
TGCGCCAGCAGCTTGACGGGACAGCAAGAGACCCAGTACTTC
>TRBD2|TRBV11-1|NA|TRBJ2-1
CASSLGPPGLVIGSNEQFF
TGTGCCAGCAGCCTAGGGCCACCGGGACTAGTAATCGGCTCGAATGAGCAGTTCTTC
>TRBD1|TRBV9|once|TRBJ2-5
CASSSRDRGQETQYF
TGTGCCAGCAGCTCCCGGGACAGGGGTCAAGAGACCCAGTACTTC
>NA|TRBV20-1|NA|TRBJ2-1
CSATTGDEQFF
TGCAGTGCTACCACGGGGGATGAGCAGTTCTTC
>TRBD2|TRBV27|NA|TRBJ2-2
CASSSGLAGAGELFF
TGTGCCAGCAGTTCCGGACTAGCGGGAGCTGGGGAGCTGTTTTTT
>NA|TRBV5-1|few|TRBJ2-1
CASSLSLGQSEQFF
TGCGCCAGCAGCTTAAGCTTGGGGCAGAGTGAGCAGTTCTTC
>TRBD2|TRBV30|NA|TRBJ2-1
CAWSLNLLAGLTYNEQFF
TGTGCCTGGAGTTTAAACCTACTAGCGGGGCTCACCTACAATGAGCAGTTCTTC
>TRBD2|TRBV10-3|NA|TRBJ2-7
CAISALGWQRGTDSYEQYF
TGTGCCATCAGTGCCTTGGGTTGGCAGCGGGGCACAGATTCCTACGAGCAGTACTTC
>TRBD1|TRBV19|NA|TRBJ1-1
CASSQDDRGRTGDTEAFF
TGTGCCAGTAGCCAAGACGACAGGGGCCGCACGGGAGACACTGAAGCTTTCTTT
>TRBD1|TRBV28|NA|TRBJ1-1
CASSSQTGHGEAFF
TGTGCCAGCAGTTCCCAGACAGGGCATGGTGAAGCTTTCTTT
>TRBD2|TRBV27|NA|TRBJ2-2
CASSLGIPSGLAGTGELFF
TGTGCCAGCAGTTTAGGAATACCATCGGGACTAGCAGGAACCGGGGAGCTGTTTTTT
>NA|TRBV10-3|NA|TRBJ1-1
CAISPRGAQDPNTEAFF
TGTGCCATCAGCCCCCGGGGTGCCCAGGACCCAAACACTGAAGCTTTCTTT
>TRBD1|TRBV6-5|NA|TRBJ1-1
CASSLQGGPNPEAFF
TGTGCCAGCAGTTTACAGGGGGGCCCCAACCCTGAAGCTTTCTTT
>TRBD1|TRBV7-9|few|TRBJ2-7
CASSSPDRVSYEQYF
TGTGCCAGCAGCTCCCCGGACAGGGTCTCCTACGAGCAGTACTTC
>NA|TRBV5-1|NA|TRBJ1-4
CASSLGAFATNEKLFF
TGCGCCAGCAGCTTAGGGGCATTTGCAACTAATGAAAAACTGTTTTTT
>NA|TRBV5-1|NA|TRBJ2-7
CASRARSGEQYF
TGCGCCAGCAGAGCGAGGTCGGGCGAGCAGTACTTC
>TRBD2|TRBV5-4|NA|TRBJ2-7
CASSSGTSASYEQYF
TGTGCCAGCAGTTCCGGGACTAGCGCTTCCTACGAGCAGTACTTC
>NA|TRBV29-1|NA|TRBJ2-7
CSVGRHRCDRSDEQYF
TGCAGCGTTGGCAGGCATAGGTGCGACAGATCAGACGAGCAGTACTTC
>TRBD1|TRBV28|NA|TRBJ2-2
CASSLGDRGDSGELFF
TGTGCCAGCAGTTTAGGCGACAGGGGGGATTCCGGGGAGCTGTTTTTT
>NA|TRBV7-8|NA|TRBJ1-2
CASSSLGHLYGYTF
TGTGCCAGCAGCTCCCTCGGTCACCTCTATGGCTACACCTTC
>NA|TRBV27|NA|TRBJ2-1
CASSLLRDPRGSQFF
TGTGCCAGCAGTTTATTGCGGGACCCACGAGGGTCGCAGTTCTTC
>TRBD2|TRBV5-4|NA|TRBJ2-1
CASSFLAGVNEQFF
TGTGCCAGCAGCTTCCTAGCGGGAGTGAATGAGCAGTTCTTC
>NA|TRBV7-2|NA|TRBJ2-1
CASSGSGFEQFF
TGTGCCAGCAGCGGGTCGGGTTTTGAGCAGTTCTTC
>TRBD2|TRBV5-1|NA|TRBJ2-1
CASSLPGTSGSNEQFF
TGCGCCAGCAGCCTCCCCGGGACTAGCGGGAGCAATGAGCAGTTCTTC
>TRBD2|TRBV25-1|NA|TRBJ2-1
CASSLGLAGGVYNEQFF
TGTGCCAGCAGCCTTGGACTAGCGGGAGGGGTCTACAATGAGCAGTTCTTC
>TRBD2|TRBV7-6|NA|TRBJ2-7
CASSLTASGTYEQYF
TGTGCCAGCAGCTTAACGGCTAGCGGAACCTACGAGCAGTACTTC
>NA|TRBV28|NA|TRBJ1-1
CASSLAFGGVKDTEAFF
TGTGCCAGCAGTCTGGCTTTTGGGGGGGTTAAAGACACTGAAGCTTTCTTT
>TRBD1|TRBV6-5|NA|TRBJ1-5
CASSRDSLNQPQHF
TGTGCCAGCAGCCGGGACAGTCTTAATCAGCCCCAGCATTTT
>NA|TRBV4-1|NA|TRBJ1-1
CASSQERQNTEAFF
TGCGCCAGCAGCCAAGAACGACAAAACACTGAAGCTTTCTTT